A selection of T cell receptor beta chains follows, all from one sample in a study of T cells after yellow fever vaccination. TCRdb reprocessed the 5' RACE reads via MiXCR and lists one record per CDR3 protein. In the table there are 150,000 to 200,000 distinct CDR3 sequences, 6.2% of which are singletons. The specimen was CD4+ T cells sorted from PBMCs, collected on the day of the first yellow fever vaccination. The source of these receptors is a young man who received the YFV17D yellow fever vaccine. CDR3s include the opening cysteine and the closing phenylalanine or tryptophan. A D gene is named only where the DNA matches it firmly. Clone sizes are given selectively: once, few, many, or a class where the clone is expanded.

TRBV2,TRBJ1-5,.,many,TGTGCCAGCACCGCCACAGGGTCTCAGCCCCAGCATTTT,CASTATGSQPQHF
TRBV5-4,TRBJ2-5,TRBD2,many,TGTGCCAGCAGGGATTCTGCGCGGGGGGCTGAGACCCAGTACTTC,CASRDSARGAETQYF
TRBV5-6,TRBJ1-5,TRBD1,few,TGTGCCAGCAGCGTCCGACAGGGGGTAGGTCAGCCCCAGCATTTT,CASSVRQGVGQPQHF
TRBV19,TRBJ2-7,.,few,TGTGCCAGTAGTATAGATCGACGGACTGACAGGTACTTC,CASSIDRRTDRYF
TRBV20-1,TRBJ2-2,.,.,TGCAGTGCTAGAGGGACATGGGGCAGGGCGAACACCGGGGAGCTGTTTTTT,CSARGTWGRANTGELFF
TRBV27,TRBJ1-1,.,many,TGTGCCAGCAGTATCCGTCAGAACACTGAAGCTTTCTTT,CASSIRQNTEAFF
TRBV29-1,TRBJ2-1,TRBD2,.,TGCAGCGTTGATCTTTCCGGGGGGGGATCCAATGAGCAGTTCTTC,CSVDLSGGGSNEQFF
TRBV6-5,TRBJ2-4,.,many,TGTGCCAGCACTTCACTAACAGGGAGGTCTAAAAACATTCAGTACTTC,CASTSLTGRSKNIQYF
TRBV3-1,TRBJ2-2,.,few,TGTGCCAGCAGACCTTCCCCCACAACCGGGGAGCTGTTTTTT,CASRPSPTTGELFF
TRBV29-1,TRBJ2-1,TRBD2,.,TGCAGCGTCGGGAAGGGGACTAGGACAAATGAGCAGTTCTTC,CSVGKGTRTNEQFF
TRBV15,TRBJ2-2,TRBD1,many,TGTGCCACCAGCAGGGCCCTCGGGACAGGGGGCCGCACCGGGGAGCTGTTTTTT,CATSRALGTGGRTGELFF
TRBV12-3/TRBV12-4,TRBJ1-1,.,many,TGTGCCAGCAGGATACAGTTGAACACTGAAGCTTTCTTT,CASRIQLNTEAFF
TRBV18,TRBJ2-6,.,.,TGTGCCAGCTCTCCCGGCTTCGTAGGGTTTGGGGCCAACGTCCTGACTTTC,CASSPGFVGFGANVLTF
TRBV6-2/TRBV6-3,TRBJ2-5,TRBD2,few,TGTGCCAGCAGTTACAACGGGGGGGGCGAGACCCAGTACTTC,CASSYNGGGETQYF
TRBV18,TRBJ1-4,.,.,TGTGCCAGCTCCGGACCCTCGGGGGAAAAACTGTTTTTT,CASSGPSGEKLFF
TRBV20-1,TRBJ2-5,.,.,TGCAGTGCTCCCTTGGCAGGGCAGGTCCACGAGACCCAGTACTTC,CSAPLAGQVHETQYF
TRBV9,TRBJ2-3,TRBD1,many,TGTGCCAGCAGCGTTCAAACGGGGACAGGGGCAGATACGCAGTATTTT,CASSVQTGTGADTQYF
TRBV5-1,TRBJ2-1,.,many,TGCGCCAGCAGCCCTGGGATAGTCACGGATGAGCAGTTCTTC,CASSPGIVTDEQFF
TRBV5-6,TRBJ1-4,TRBD1,many,TGTGCCAGCAGCGGGACAGGGGAATGGGTCGAAAAACTGTTTTTT,CASSGTGEWVEKLFF
TRBV24-1,TRBJ2-5,TRBD2,few,TGTGCCACCAGTAGCACCAGGGAGGGAGAGACCCAGTACTTC,CATSSTREGETQYF
TRBV20-1,TRBJ1-2,.,few,TGCAGTGCTAGAGAGGGGTCAGCTAACTATGGCTACACCTTC,CSAREGSANYGYTF
TRBV5-1,TRBJ2-1,TRBD1,many,TGCGCCAGCAGCTCATACCGGGACAGGTGGGGCAATGAGCAGTTCTTC,CASSSYRDRWGNEQFF
TRBV7-8,TRBJ1-6,.,.,TGTGCCAGCAGCCCGGTGGATTCACCCCTCCACTTT,CASSPVDSPLHF
TRBV10-1,TRBJ2-1,TRBD1,many,TGCGCCAGCAGGGGACAGGGTGACCATGAGCAGTTCTTC,CASRGQGDHEQFF
TRBV12-3/TRBV12-4,TRBJ1-2,TRBD1,.,TGTGCCAGCAGTTTGCCTACAGGGGTACTTTCTGGCTACACCTTC,CASSLPTGVLSGYTF
TRBV5-4,TRBJ2-1,TRBD2,many,TGTGCCAGCAGCGGGACTAGCGGGCTCACGGGCGAGCAGTTCTTC,CASSGTSGLTGEQFF
TRBV7-2,TRBJ2-2,.,many,TGTGCCAGCAGATGGCAGAACACCGGGGAGCTGTTTTTT,CASRWQNTGELFF
TRBV4-1,TRBJ2-5,.,few,TGCGCCAGCAGCAAAATGGGGGTTGAGACCCAGTACTTC,CASSKMGVETQYF
TRBV9,TRBJ2-6,.,.,TGTGCCAGCAGCGAACGAAGCTCTGGGGCCAACGTCCTGACTTTC,CASSERSSGANVLTF
TRBV2,TRBJ1-2,.,few,TGTGCCAGCAGGGGAGACAGTTACGGCTACACCTTC,CASRGDSYGYTF
TRBV5-1,TRBJ2-3,TRBD2,few,TGCGCCAGCAGCACGGGACTAGCGGGGGGGTCAACAGATACGCAGTATTTT,CASSTGLAGGSTDTQYF
TRBV3-1,TRBJ2-5,.,few,TGTGCCAGCAGCCCGACTGCTCCATGGGAGACCCAGTACTTC,CASSPTAPWETQYF
TRBV4-2,TRBJ2-3,.,.,TGTGCCAGCAGCCAAGAACTAGCTCCAGATACGCAGTATTTT,CASSQELAPDTQYF
TRBV5-6,TRBJ1-1,.,many,TGTGCCAGCAGCTTGGGGAAGATGAACACTGAAGCTTTCTTT,CASSLGKMNTEAFF
TRBV18,TRBJ1-1,.,.,TGTGCCAGCTCACCGGACAGACCCAACACTGAAGCTTTCTTT,CASSPDRPNTEAFF
TRBV5-1,TRBJ2-3,TRBD1,many,TGCGCCAGCAGCTTGATGACAGGGGTCACAGATACGCAGTATTTT,CASSLMTGVTDTQYF
TRBV25-1,TRBJ1-4,TRBD1,many,TGTGCCAGCAGTGTTGACAGGGGTCAGAGAGAAAAACTGTTTTTT,CASSVDRGQREKLFF
TRBV11-2,TRBJ2-3,.,many,TGTGCCAGCAGCCCGACCCGCGTGGGCACAGATACGCAGTATTTT,CASSPTRVGTDTQYF
TRBV4-2,TRBJ2-3,.,.,TGTGCCAGCAGCCAAGATGCCAGTGTGGCAGATACGCAGTATTTT,CASSQDASVADTQYF
TRBV10-3,TRBJ2-3,.,many,TGTGCCATCAGTGTAGGGGGGCAGAGTTCCGATACGCAGTATTTT,CAISVGGQSSDTQYF
TRBV10-3,TRBJ1-1,.,many,TGTGCCATCAGTGCAATGGGGTACACTGAAGCTTTCTTT,CAISAMGYTEAFF
TRBV21-1,TRBJ2-7,.,many,TGTGCCAGCAGCAAAGCGCTTTACCTAGGGGGCGAGCAGTACTTC,CASSKALYLGGEQYF
TRBV11-2,TRBJ2-5,.,few,TGTGCCAGCAGCTTTGGGGGGGCCCAAGAGACCCAGTACTTC,CASSFGGAQETQYF